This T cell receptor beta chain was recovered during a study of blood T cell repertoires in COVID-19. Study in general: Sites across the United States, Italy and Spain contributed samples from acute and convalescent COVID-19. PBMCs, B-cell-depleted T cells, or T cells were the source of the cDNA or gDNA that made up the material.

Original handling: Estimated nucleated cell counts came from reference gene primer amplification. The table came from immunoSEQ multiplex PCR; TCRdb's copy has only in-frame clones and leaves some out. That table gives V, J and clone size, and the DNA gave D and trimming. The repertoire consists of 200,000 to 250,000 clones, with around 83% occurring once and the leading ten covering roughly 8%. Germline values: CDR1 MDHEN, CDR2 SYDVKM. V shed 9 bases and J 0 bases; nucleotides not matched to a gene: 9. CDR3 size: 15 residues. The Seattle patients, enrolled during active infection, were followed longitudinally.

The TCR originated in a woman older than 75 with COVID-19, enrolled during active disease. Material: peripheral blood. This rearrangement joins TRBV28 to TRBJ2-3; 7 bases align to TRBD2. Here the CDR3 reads CASFLSGASTDTQYF. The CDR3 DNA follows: TGTGCCAGTTTTCTCAGCGGGGCTAGCACAGATACGCAGTATTTT. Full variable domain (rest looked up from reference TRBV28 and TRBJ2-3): DVKVTQSSRYLVKRTGEKVFLECVQDMDHENMFWYRQDPGLGLRLIYFSYDVKMKEKGDIPEGYSVSREKKERFSLILESASTNQTSMYLCASFLSGASTDTQYFGPGTRLTVL.